A selection of T cell receptor beta chains follows, all from one sample in a study of shared clonotypes between healthy human individuals. TCRdb keeps only in-frame clones here, not all; method: immunoSEQ multiplex PCR. The sample comprises 180,000 or so clones, roughly 93% of which are singletons, and more than 0.065% rests with the top ten. Sample: naive CD4+ T cells sorted from blood. The receptors shown here come from a woman in her 30s in good health. Both conserved end residues are part of each CDR3. D genes are given only for firm matches. Rows give clone size only sometimes, using once, few, many, or a class for an expanded clone.

D	V	J	size	CDR3	DNA
.	TRBV28	TRBJ1-5	.	CAVPGTNSNQPQHF	TGTGCCGTCCCCGGGACAAATAGCAATCAGCCCCAGCATTTT
.	TRBV19	TRBJ1-5	.	CASSISLSQGAQHF	TGTGCCAGTAGTATATCTCTTTCGCAGGGAGCCCAGCATTTT
.	TRBV2	TRBJ2-7	.	CASSEVPRGGIREYF	TGTGCCAGCAGTGAAGTTCCCAGGGGAGGGATAAGGGAGTACTTC
.	TRBV19	TRBJ2-1	.	CASSTPPYNEQFF	TGTGCCAGTAGTACTCCGCCTTACAATGAGCAGTTCTTC
TRBD2	TRBV5-1	TRBJ2-7	.	CASSWGTSGFYEQYF	TGCGCCAGCAGCTGGGGGACTAGCGGGTTCTACGAGCAGTACTTC
TRBD2	TRBV7-3	TRBJ2-2	few	CASSPGLVTGELFF	TGTGCCAGCAGCCCCGGACTAGTCACCGGGGAGCTGTTTTTT
.	TRBV2	TRBJ1-5	.	CASSEGRRVSNQPQHF	TGTGCCAGCAGTGAAGGCCGCAGGGTGTCGAATCAGCCCCAGCATTTT
TRBD2	TRBV15	TRBJ2-5	once	CATSRDELAGGRGETQYF	TGTGCCACCAGCAGAGATGAACTAGCGGGAGGGCGAGGAGAGACCCAGTACTTC
.	TRBV15	TRBJ2-1	.	CATSRDLAYNEQFF	TGTGCCACCAGCAGGGACCTAGCCTACAATGAGCAGTTCTTC
TRBD1	TRBV30	TRBJ1-2	.	CAWSALPGQGLVGYTF	TGTGCCTGGAGCGCCCTCCCGGGACAGGGGCTGGTTGGCTACACCTTC
TRBD2	TRBV15	TRBJ2-7	.	CATSRGGGSSYEQYF	TGTGCCACCAGCCGGGGGGGCGGCTCCTCCTACGAGCAGTACTTC
.	TRBV5-4	TRBJ2-7	.	CASSQYKFGGQYF	TGTGCCAGCAGCCAATATAAGTTTGGAGGGCAGTACTTC
TRBD1	TRBV27	TRBJ1-2	.	CASSISTGIYGYTF	TGTGCCAGCAGTATCTCGACAGGGATCTATGGCTACACCTTC
TRBD1	TRBV18	TRBJ1-1	.	CASSPLNTGTANTEAFF	TGTGCCAGCTCACCACTCAATACTGGGACAGCGAACACTGAAGCTTTCTTT
.	TRBV6-5	TRBJ2-7	.	CASSPGLYTTYEQYF	TGTGCCAGCAGCCCCGGACTATATACAACCTACGAGCAGTACTTC
.	TRBV2	TRBJ2-7	.	CASSEARGPVEQYF	TGTGCCAGCAGTGAAGCGAGGGGCCCAGTCGAGCAGTACTTC
.	TRBV28	TRBJ1-2	.	CASSWSLDYGYTF	TGTGCCAGCAGTTGGAGCCTAGACTATGGCTACACCTTC
.	TRBV27	TRBJ2-7	.	CASSPRVLHEQYF	TGTGCCAGCAGTCCCCGGGTTCTCCACGAGCAGTACTTC